The entry below describes one TCR beta chain. Authors' analysis steps: Reference gene primer amplification gave estimated nucleated cell counts. The method was immunoSEQ multiplex PCR; TCRdb's version includes in-frame clones alone and lacks a portion of them. For V, J and clone size, that table is used; D and trimming come from the DNA. Of 89,000 or so clones in the sample, more than 80% were seen once. The data derive from a study of blood T cell repertoires in COVID-19. Study summary: Italy, Spain and the United States were the sources of the convalescent and acute COVID-19 samples. From T cells, B-cell-depleted T cells, or PBMCs came the material, which was cDNA or gDNA.

The CDR3 spans 16 residues. V was cut by 2 bases and J by 4 bases, with 15 bases left in between. Germline V gene lookup returns CDR1 MNHEY and CDR2 SVGAGI. Recruited during active infection, patients (from Seattle) were subsequently followed longitudinally. The sequence was collected from a man in his fifties or sixties with COVID-19, enrolled during active disease. The chain employs TRBV6-5 and TRBJ1-3; perhaps TRBD1 as D (6 bases). Sequencing was done on a sample of peripheral blood. The CDR3 is CASSYTGRGSGNTIYF. CDR3 DNA sequence: TGTGCCAGCAGTTACACAGGCAGGGGATCAGGAAACACCATATATTTT.